The subject of this entry is one TCR beta chain. What it recognizes is unknown. The data were obtained in a study of response to subunit inactivated influenza vaccine. Study-level findings and limits: The authors suggested that every seasonal influenza vaccination recruits few new T cells.

The CDR3 contains 18 residues. The ends were cut back, 3 bases at V and 1 base at J, with 24 bases in the middle. Looked up from germline, CDR1 is DFQATT and CDR2 is SNEGSKA (reference sequence). TCRdb reprocessed the RT-PCR reads with MiXCR, giving one entry per CDR3 protein. The sample gives more than 700,000 distinct CDR3 sequences, 21% of which show up once; roughly 10% is in the top ten. This TCR was recovered from a man aged 45 to 65 who received an inactivated influenza vaccine. V is TRBV20-1 and J is TRBJ1-2; tentative D call: TRBD1 (5 bases). The sample in question was PBMCs from blood, obtained more than 4 days after vaccination. CDR3 sequence reads: CSASPPSPGQPYNYGYTF. CDR3 sequence (DNA): TGCAGTGCTAGTCCTCCCAGTCCGGGGCAGCCCTATAACTATGGCTACACCTTC.